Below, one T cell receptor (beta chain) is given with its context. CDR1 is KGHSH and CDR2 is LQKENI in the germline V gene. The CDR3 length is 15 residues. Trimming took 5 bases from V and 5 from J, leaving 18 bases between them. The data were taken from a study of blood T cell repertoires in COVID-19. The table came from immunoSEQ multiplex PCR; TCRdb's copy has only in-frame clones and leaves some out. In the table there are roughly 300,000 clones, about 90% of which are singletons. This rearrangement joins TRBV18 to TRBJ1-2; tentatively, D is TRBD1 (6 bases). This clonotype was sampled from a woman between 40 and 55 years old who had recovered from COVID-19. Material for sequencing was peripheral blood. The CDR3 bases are TGTGCCAGCTCAACCTTTGGGGGCGCAGGGTATGGCTACACCTTC. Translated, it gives CASSTFGGAGYGYTF.